These 15 T cell receptor beta chains came from one sample sequenced in a study of T-cell memory formation after mild COVID-19. TCRdb independently ran MiXCR on the 5' RACE reads; one entry per CDR3 protein. This sample has just under 350,000 distinct CDR3 sequences, with over 10% found just once. What was sequenced was PBMCs or a T cell subset sorted from them (not recorded which). The receptors come from a man aged 18-30 years who had mild COVID-19 (a few samples of this study predate the infection). Cell type and time point are not known.

This clonotype occurred a few times. This sequence joins TRBV20-1 and TRBJ2-7, with 7 nucleotides matching TRBD1. The length of the CDR3 is 13 residues. Trimming cost V 6 bases and J 6 bases; bases outside gene matches: 11. Germline CDR1 reads DFQATT; CDR2 reads SNEGSKA (reference sequence). DNA of the CDR3: TGCAGTGCCCCGAGACAGGGTCTCGTCGAGCAGTACGTC. Translation gives CSAPRQGLVEQYV.

The J gene is TRBJ2-1, the V gene TRBV5-1; 9 bases map to TRBD1. Losses at the gene ends were 6 bases for V and 2 bases for J; bases not matched to a gene: 6. CDR1 is SGHRS, CDR2 YFSETQ, per germline. The CDR3 runs 15 residues. The CDR3: CASTPDRGTYNEQFF. The CDR3 region has the DNA TGCGCCAGCACCCCCGACAGGGGGACCTACAATGAGCAGTTCTTC.

J is TRBJ2-7 and V is TRBV27; possibly TRBD2 for D (6 bases). V shed 3 bases and J shed 7 bases, with 10 bases lying between them. The CDR3 is 12 amino acids. The germline V gene has CDR1 MNHEY and CDR2 SMNVEV (reference sequence). The CDR3 nucleotides read TGTGCCAGCAGTTTCCACGGGGGAGAGCAGTACTTC. Amino acids: CASSFHGGEQYF.

The chain has TRBV20-1 and TRBJ2-3, with no clear D. The CDR3 has 11 amino acids. In germline, CDR1 is DFQATT, CDR2 SNEGSKA (reference sequence). V was cut by 5 bases and J by 2 bases, with 5 bases left in between. CDR3 protein: CSAGNTDTQYF. CDR3 nucleotide sequence: TGCAGTGCTGGAAACACAGATACGCAGTATTTT.

The CDR3 DNA reads as TGTGCCAGCAGCCGGGTATCAGGTGCATGGGGTGAGCAGTTCTTC. The encoded protein is CASSRVSGAWGEQFF. The chain couples TRBV7-2 to TRBJ2-1; unclear D gene. CDR3 length: 15 amino acids. Germline V lookup: CDR1 SGHTA, CDR2 FQGNSA. Deletions cut 5 bases from V and 9 bases from J, with 20 bases between.

This clonotype appeared a few times. This chain joins TRBV5-4 and TRBJ2-1; D is unclear. CDR1 is SGHNT and CDR2 is YYREEE in the germline V gene (reference sequence). The length of the CDR3 is 14 residues. V shed 3 bases and J shed 7 bases, with 14 bases lying between them. The CDR3 coding sequence is TGTGCCAGCAGCTACATAGCCAGTAGGAATGAGCAGTTCTTC. Translated, it gives CASSYIASRNEQFF. The full variable domain, completed using reference TRBV5-4 and TRBJ2-1, is ETGVTQSPTHLIKTRGQQVTLRCSSQSGHNTVSWYQQALGQGPQFIFQYYREEENGRGNFPPRFSGLQFPNYSSELNVNALELDDSALYLCASSYIASRNEQFFGPGTRLTVL.

There are a few counts of this clonotype. The chain combines TRBV4-1 with TRBJ2-7; the D gene could be TRBD1 or TRBD2 (5 bases each). This CDR3 contains 15 residues. The germline gives CDR1 MGHRA, CDR2 YSYEKL. V was clipped by 2 bases and J by 2 bases, with 13 bases between them. The CDR3 DNA reads as TGCGCCAGCAGCCAATTATCCCGGGGACCCTACGAGCAGTACTTC. Translated: CASSQLSRGPYEQYF.

This clonotype turned up a few times. This chain uses TRBV11-2 with TRBJ1-1, with D possibly TRBD1 on 5 matching bases. The ends were cut back, 2 bases at V and 0 bases at J, with 10 bases in the middle. The CDR3 spans 15 residues. Germline loops: CDR1 SGHAT, CDR2 FQNNGV. The CDR3 protein is CASSLLGPLNTEAFF. The CDR3 nucleotides read TGTGCCAGCAGCTTATTGGGACCGCTGAACACTGAAGCTTTCTTT.

This clonotype has just a few counts. The chain recombines TRBV12-3 or TRBV12-4 with TRBJ1-1; D is unclear. This CDR3 has 12 residues. V gave up 3 bases and J gave up 0 bases, with 2 bases separating them. The CDR3 region is CASSFMNTEAFF. CDR3 in DNA: TGTGCCAGCAGTTTCATGAACACTGAAGCTTTCTTT.

This clonotype was counted only a few times. The chain uses TRBV20-1 and TRBJ2-7, with unresolved D. The CDR3 runs 13 residues. CDR1 DFQATT and CDR2 SNEGSKA come from the germline V gene (reference sequence). The CDR3 loop is CSAREWASHEQYV. The DNA for the CDR3 is TGCAGTGCTAGAGAGTGGGCCTCCCACGAGCAGTACGTC.

Ten or more counts support this clonotype. The chain carries TRBV29-1 and TRBJ2-5, with 10 positions matching TRBD2. V was pared by 4 bases and J by 0 bases, with 2 bases of the junction left unmatched. Germline CDR1 and CDR2: SQVTM and ANQGSEA. The CDR3 is 14 residues long. For the CDR3, the DNA is TGCAGCGTTGTTCTAGCGGGGGACCAAGAGACCCAGTACTTC. Its translation: CSVVLAGDQETQYF.

V usage is TRBV7-2 and J usage is TRBJ2-2; 9 positions match TRBD2. Germline V gene data show CDR1 as SGHTA and CDR2 as FQGNSA. With 5 bases clipped from V and 4 bases from J, the junction kept 5 bases outside the gene matches. This CDR3 has 15 amino acids. The CDR3 sequence is CASSPRGGPTGELFF. The CDR3 coding sequence is TGTGCCAGCAGCCCGCGGGGGGGCCCCACCGGGGAGCTGTTTTTT.

The sample holds one count of this clonotype. The genes are TRBV2 and TRBJ2-1; 8 bases agree with TRBD1. V dropped 10 bases and J dropped 6; count of bases not matched to a gene: 8. Germline V lookup: CDR1 SNHLY, CDR2 FYNNEI. This CDR3 has 13 amino acids. The CDR3 is CATSDRVPNEQFF. CDR3 DNA sequence: TGTGCCACCTCGGACAGGGTCCCCAATGAGCAGTTCTTC.

The chain carries TRBV6-6 and TRBJ2-2; D gene ambiguous. The CDR3 has 16 amino acids. Germline CDR1 is MNHNY and CDR2 is SVGAGI (reference sequence). V was clipped by 0 bases and J by 1 base, with 9 bases between them. For the CDR3, the DNA is TGTGCCAGCAGTTACTCTCCCGCATTGAACACCGGGGAGCTGTTTTTT. This gives the protein CASSYSPALNTGELFF.

This clonotype was recorded a few times. The V call is TRBV7-3, the J call TRBJ2-7; weak D call: TRBD2 (6 bases). The CDR3 spans 14 residues. V was pared by 8 bases and J by 6 bases, with 20 bases between. CDR1 and CDR2 (germline): SGHTA, FQGTGA. CDR3 protein: CASQPGEGSIEQYF. CDR3 nucleotide sequence: TGTGCCAGCCAACCGGGAGAGGGGTCGATCGAGCAGTACTTC. Together with reference TRBV7-3 and TRBJ2-7, the CDR3 gives the full variable domain: GAGVSQTPSNKVTEKGKYVELRCDPISGHTALYWYRQSLGQGPEFLIYFQGTGAADDSGLPNDRFFAVRPEGSVSTLKIQRTERGDSAVYLCASQPGEGSIEQYFGPGTRLTVT.